A single T cell receptor (beta chain) is shown here with its context. The sample originates from a study of OX40 agonist ivuxolimab in advanced cancers. Trimming removed 4 bases from V and 5 bases from J, with 6 bases in between. Germline V gene data show CDR1 as LNHDA and CDR2 as SQIVND (reference sequence). This CDR3 is 12 amino acids long. The table came from immunoSEQ multiplex PCR; TCRdb's copy has only in-frame clones and leaves some out. The table has about 67,000 clones, around 93% seen once. The material was CD4+ or CD8+ T cells sorted from blood, obtained in a trial of the OX40 agonist ivuxolimab. V gene TRBV19 combines with J gene TRBJ2-1; D is uncertain. The TCR originated in an adult with an advanced solid tumor such as melanoma, head and neck, liver or kidney cancer. The CDR3 region is CASSTRNNEQFF. DNA for the CDR3: TGTGCCAGTAGTACCCGAAACAATGAGCAGTTCTTC.